This entry lists 5 T cell receptor beta chains sequenced from one sample in a study of blood T cell repertoires in COVID-19 (dated by TCRdb to between 2020 and 2021). Receptor amplification or capture employed the immunoSEQ multiplex PCR assay. TCRdb holds this immuneACCESS table with in-frame rearrangements only. Some clones are missing; in checked studies, unresolved V genes explain under half, and the rest has no known cause. The sample table holds around 72,000 clones, of which more than 85% were seen once. The top ten clonotypes cover approximately 14% of the sample. Source material: peripheral blood. The receptors come from a human donor with active COVID-19. The donor label of this sample is uncertain.

This chain connects TRBV9 to TRBJ2-7; a weak D match, TRBD2 (7 bases). Germline V gene data show CDR1 as SGDLS and CDR2 as YYNGEE. This CDR3 comprises 14 residues. The V end was cut by 7 bases, the J end by 5 bases, with 19 bases between. The CDR3 region has the DNA TGTGCCAGCGATCGCGGGGGCTTTCTCGACGAGCAGTACTTC. Translating it yields CASDRGGFLDEQYF. The full variable domain, with the rest looked up from reference TRBV9 and TRBJ2-7, is DSGVTQTPKHLITATGQRVTLRCSPRSGDLSVYWYQQSLDQGLQFLIQYYNGEERAKGNILERFSAQQFPDLHSELNLSSLELGDSALYFCASDRGGFLDEQYFGPGTRLTVT.

The chain employs TRBV6-4 and TRBJ2-1, with TRBD1 matching 9 bases. The CDR3 loop spans 13 amino acids. Germline assignment: CDR1 MRHNA and CDR2 SNTAGT. Losses at the gene ends were 6 bases for V and 7 bases for J; bases not matched to a gene: 4. The CDR3 nucleotides read TGTGCCAGCAGGGACAGGGGAACTAATGAGCAGTTCTTC. It encodes CASRDRGTNEQFF.

This clone showed up just once. This rearrangement joins TRBV28 to TRBJ2-5; possible D gene TRBD1, 5 bases. The germline gives CDR1 MDHEN, CDR2 SYDVKM. V was cut by 3 bases and J by 3 bases, with 14 bases left in between. The CDR3 contains 15 residues. In nucleotides, the CDR3 is TGTGCCAGCAGTTTGTGGCAGGGCACCAAAGAGACCCAGTACTTC. This gives the protein CASSLWQGTKETQYF.

This sequence joins TRBV11-2 and TRBJ1-1, with 7 nucleotides matching TRBD1. In germline, CDR1 is SGHAT, CDR2 FQNNGV. The CDR3 runs 13 residues. The V gene end was trimmed by 3 bases and the J gene end by 7 bases; junction bases not matched to a gene: 5. The CDR3 bases are TGTGCCAGCAGCTTGTTGGCAGGGGGTGAAGCTTTCTTT. Translation gives CASSLLAGGEAFF.

This chain uses TRBV12-3 or TRBV12-4 with TRBJ1-5; the D gene is possibly TRBD1 (5 bases). V was cut by 8 bases and J by 6 bases, with 14 bases left in between. The CDR3 runs to 13 residues. CDR3 in DNA: TGTGCCAGCTCCAACGGGGGGACTCAGCCCCAGCATTTT. This codes for CASSNGGTQPQHF.